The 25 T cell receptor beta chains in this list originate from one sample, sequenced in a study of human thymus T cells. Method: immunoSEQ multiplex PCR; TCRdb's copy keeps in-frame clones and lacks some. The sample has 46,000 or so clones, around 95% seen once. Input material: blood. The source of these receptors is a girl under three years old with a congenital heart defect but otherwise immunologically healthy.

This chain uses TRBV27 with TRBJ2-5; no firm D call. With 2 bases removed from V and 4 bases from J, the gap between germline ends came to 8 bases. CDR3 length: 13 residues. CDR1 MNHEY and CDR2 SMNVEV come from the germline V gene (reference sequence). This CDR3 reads CASSLGLAETQYF. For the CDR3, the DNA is TGTGCCAGCAGTTTAGGGCTCGCAGAGACCCAGTACTTC.

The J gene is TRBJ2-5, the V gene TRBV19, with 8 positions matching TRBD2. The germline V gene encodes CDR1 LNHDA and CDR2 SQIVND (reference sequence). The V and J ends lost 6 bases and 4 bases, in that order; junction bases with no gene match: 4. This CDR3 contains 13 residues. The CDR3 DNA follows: TGTGCCAGTAGAAGGCTAGCGGGAGAGACCCAGTACTTC. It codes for CASRRLAGETQYF. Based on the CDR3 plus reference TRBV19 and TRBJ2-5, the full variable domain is DGGITQSPKYLFRKEGQNVTLSCEQNLNHDAMYWYRQDPGQGLRLIYYSQIVNDFQKGDIAEGYSVSREKKESFPLTVTSAQKNPTAFYLCASRRLAGETQYFGPGTRLLVL.

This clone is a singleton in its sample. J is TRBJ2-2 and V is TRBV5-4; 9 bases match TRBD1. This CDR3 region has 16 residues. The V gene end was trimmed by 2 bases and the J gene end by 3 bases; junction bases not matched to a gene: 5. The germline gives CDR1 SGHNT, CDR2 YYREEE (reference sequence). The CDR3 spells CASSFYRGQDTGELFF. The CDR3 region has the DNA TGTGCCAGCAGCTTTTACAGGGGGCAGGACACCGGGGAGCTGTTTTTT.

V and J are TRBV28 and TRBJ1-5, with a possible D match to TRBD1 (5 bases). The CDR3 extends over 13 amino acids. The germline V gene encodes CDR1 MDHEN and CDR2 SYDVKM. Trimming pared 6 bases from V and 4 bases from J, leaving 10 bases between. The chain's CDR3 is CASRPGTNQPQHF. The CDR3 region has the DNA TGTGCCAGCAGACCAGGGACGAATCAGCCCCAGCATTTT.

DNA for the CDR3: TGTGCCAGCAGCTTAGTCCAGGGTGTTTGGAGCGAGCAGTACTTC. This gives the protein CASSLVQGVWSEQYF. The gene calls are TRBV7-6 and TRBJ2-7, with D maybe TRBD1 (5 bases). Germline values: CDR1 SGHVS, CDR2 FNYEAQ. The CDR3 is made up of 15 amino acids. V lost 1 base to trimming and J lost 6 bases, with 16 bases between them.

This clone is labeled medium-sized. Written as DNA, the CDR3 is TGTGCCAGTAGTTCCGACAGGTCTCAGCCCCAGCATTTT. Protein sequence: CASSSDRSQPQHF. The chain links TRBV19 to TRBJ1-5, with D possibly matching TRBD1 (6 bases). V lost 5 bases to trimming and J lost 6 bases, with 11 bases between them. The CDR3 covers 13 residues. Germline CDR1 LNHDA, CDR2 SQIVND (reference sequence).

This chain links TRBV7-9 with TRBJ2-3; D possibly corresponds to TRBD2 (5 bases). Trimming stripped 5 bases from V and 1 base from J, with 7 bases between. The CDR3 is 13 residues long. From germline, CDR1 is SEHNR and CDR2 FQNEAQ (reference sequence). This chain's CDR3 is CASSPEGTDTQYF. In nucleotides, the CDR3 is TGTGCCAGCAGCCCGGAGGGCACAGATACGCAGTATTTT.

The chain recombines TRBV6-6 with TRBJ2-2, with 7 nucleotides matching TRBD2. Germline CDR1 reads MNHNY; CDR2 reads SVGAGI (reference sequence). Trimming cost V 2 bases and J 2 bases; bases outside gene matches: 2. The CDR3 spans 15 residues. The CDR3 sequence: CASSYERGNTGELFF. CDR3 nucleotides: TGTGCCAGCAGTTACGAGCGGGGTAACACCGGGGAGCTGTTTTTT.

This CDR3 is CASSSRREGSTDTQYF. The CDR3 nucleotides are TGTGCCAGCAGCTCAAGGCGGGAGGGAAGCACAGATACGCAGTATTTT. The chain recombines TRBV7-9 with TRBJ2-3; TRBD2 matches at 9 bases. The CDR3 consists of 16 residues. The germline gives CDR1 SEHNR, CDR2 FQNEAQ (reference sequence). J lost 0 bases, V lost 4 bases, and 5 bases had no gene match.

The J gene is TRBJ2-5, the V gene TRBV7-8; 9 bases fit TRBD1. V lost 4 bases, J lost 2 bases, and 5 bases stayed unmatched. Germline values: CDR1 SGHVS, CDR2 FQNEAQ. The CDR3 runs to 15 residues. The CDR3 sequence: CASSWPGQGQETQYF. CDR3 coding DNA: TGTGCCAGCAGCTGGCCGGGACAGGGTCAAGAGACCCAGTACTTC.

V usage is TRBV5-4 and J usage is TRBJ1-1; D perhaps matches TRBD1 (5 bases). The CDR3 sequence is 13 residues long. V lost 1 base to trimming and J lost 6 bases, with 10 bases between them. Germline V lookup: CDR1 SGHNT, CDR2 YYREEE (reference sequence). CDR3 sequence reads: CASSLLGDAEAFF. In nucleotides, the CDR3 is TGTGCCAGCAGCTTGTTGGGGGACGCTGAAGCTTTCTTT.

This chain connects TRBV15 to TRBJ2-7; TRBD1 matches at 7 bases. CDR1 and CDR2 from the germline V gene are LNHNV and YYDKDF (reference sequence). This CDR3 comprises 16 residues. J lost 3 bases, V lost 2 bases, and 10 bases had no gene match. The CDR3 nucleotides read TGTGCCACCAGCAGATCTCGGACAGGTAGTAACTACGAGCAGTACTTC. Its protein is CATSRSRTGSNYEQYF.

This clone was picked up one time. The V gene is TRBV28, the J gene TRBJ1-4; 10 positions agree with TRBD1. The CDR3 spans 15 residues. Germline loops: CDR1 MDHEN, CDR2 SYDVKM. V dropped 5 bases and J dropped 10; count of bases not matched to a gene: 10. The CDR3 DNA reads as TGTGCCAGCAGTCCCGGACAGGGGGGGGGTGCAAAACTGTTTTTT. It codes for CASSPGQGGGAKLFF.

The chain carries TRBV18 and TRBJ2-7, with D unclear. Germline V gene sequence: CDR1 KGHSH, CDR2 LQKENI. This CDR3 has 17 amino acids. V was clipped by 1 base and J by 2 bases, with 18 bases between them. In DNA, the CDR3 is TGTGCCAGCTCACCACTCAACCGAGGAGTAGGACCCTACGAGCAGTACTTC. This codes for CASSPLNRGVGPYEQYF.

The CDR3 region is CAGSQTDTQYF. The CDR3 bases are TGTGCCGGAAGCCAGACAGATACGCAGTATTTT. This chain connects TRBV25-1 to TRBJ2-3; D gene uncertain. This CDR3 comprises 11 residues. In germline, CDR1 is MGHDK, CDR2 SYGVNS. Trimming shortened V by 11 bases and J by 3 bases, and 9 bases separated the two germline ends.

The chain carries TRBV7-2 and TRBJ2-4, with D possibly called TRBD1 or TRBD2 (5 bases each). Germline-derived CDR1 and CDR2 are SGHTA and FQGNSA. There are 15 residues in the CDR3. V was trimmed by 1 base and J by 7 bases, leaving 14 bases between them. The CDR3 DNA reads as TGTGCCAGCAGCTTAGTAGGGACCTCCGGGAACATTCAGTACTTC. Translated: CASSLVGTSGNIQYF. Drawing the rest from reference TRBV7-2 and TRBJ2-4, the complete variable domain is GAGVSQSPSNKVTEKGKDVELRCDPISGHTALYWYRQSLGQGLEFLIYFQGNSAPDKSGLPSDRFSAERTGGSVSTLTIQRTQQEDSAVYLCASSLVGTSGNIQYFGAGTRLSVL.

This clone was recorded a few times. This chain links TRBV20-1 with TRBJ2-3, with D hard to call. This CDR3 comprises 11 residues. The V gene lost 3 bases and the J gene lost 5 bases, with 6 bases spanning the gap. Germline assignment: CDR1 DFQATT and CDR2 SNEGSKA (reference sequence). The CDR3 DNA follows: TGCAGTGCTAGCCCCAGAGATACGCAGTATTTT. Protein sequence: CSASPRDTQYF.

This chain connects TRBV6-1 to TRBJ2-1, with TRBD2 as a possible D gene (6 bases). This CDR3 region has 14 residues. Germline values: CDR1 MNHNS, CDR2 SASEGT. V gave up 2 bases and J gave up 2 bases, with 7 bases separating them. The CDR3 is CASSEPSAYNEQFF. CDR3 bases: TGTGCCAGCAGTGAACCTAGCGCCTACAATGAGCAGTTCTTC.

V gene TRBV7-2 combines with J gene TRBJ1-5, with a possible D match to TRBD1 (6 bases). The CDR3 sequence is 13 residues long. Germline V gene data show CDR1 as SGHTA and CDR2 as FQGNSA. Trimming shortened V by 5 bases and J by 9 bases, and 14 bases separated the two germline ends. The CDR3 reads CASSAGGQGPQHF. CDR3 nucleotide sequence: TGTGCCAGCAGCGCGGGGGGGCAGGGGCCCCAGCATTTT.

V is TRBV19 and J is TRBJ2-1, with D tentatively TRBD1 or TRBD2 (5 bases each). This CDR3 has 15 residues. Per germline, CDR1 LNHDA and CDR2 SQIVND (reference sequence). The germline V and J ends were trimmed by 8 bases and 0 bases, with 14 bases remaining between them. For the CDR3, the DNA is TGTGCCAGTGGGACGGGTGTCGGCTCCTACAATGAGCAGTTCTTC. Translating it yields CASGTGVGSYNEQFF.

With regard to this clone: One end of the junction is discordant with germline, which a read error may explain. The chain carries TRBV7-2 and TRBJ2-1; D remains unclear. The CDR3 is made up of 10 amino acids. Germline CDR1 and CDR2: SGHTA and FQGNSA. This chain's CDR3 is CASSLNVPIF. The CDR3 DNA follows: TGTGCCAGCAGCTTAAACGTCCCGATCTTC.

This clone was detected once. The DNA for the CDR3 is TGCGCCAGCAGTGACGGGTGGTTGGGACAGAGAGGGCAGTACTTC. Translation: CASSDGWLGQRGQYF. J is TRBJ2-7 and V is TRBV10-2, with 7 positions matching TRBD1. Unmatched junction bases numbered 14, after V lost 3 bases and J lost 9 bases. This CDR3 has 15 amino acids. In germline, CDR1 is WSHSY, CDR2 SAAADI.

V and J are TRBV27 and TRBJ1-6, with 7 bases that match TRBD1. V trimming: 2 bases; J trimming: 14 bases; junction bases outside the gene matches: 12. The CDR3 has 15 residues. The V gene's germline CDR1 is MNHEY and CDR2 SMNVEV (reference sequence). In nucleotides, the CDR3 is TGTGCCAGCAGTTTAGGGCTTGGACAGGTCCTCACCCTCCACTTT. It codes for CASSLGLGQVLTLHF.

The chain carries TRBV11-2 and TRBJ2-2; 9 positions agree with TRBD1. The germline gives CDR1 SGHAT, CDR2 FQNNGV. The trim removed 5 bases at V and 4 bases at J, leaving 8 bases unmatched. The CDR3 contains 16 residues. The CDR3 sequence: CASSGWTGASTGELFF. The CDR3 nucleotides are TGTGCCAGCAGCGGATGGACAGGGGCGAGCACCGGGGAGCTGTTTTTT. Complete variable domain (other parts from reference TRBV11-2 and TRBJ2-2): EAGVAQSPRYKIIEKRQSVAFWCNPISGHATLYWYQQILGQGPKLLIQFQNNGVVDDSQLPKDRFSAERLKGVDSTLKIQPAKLEDSAVYLCASSGWTGASTGELFFGEGSRLTVL.

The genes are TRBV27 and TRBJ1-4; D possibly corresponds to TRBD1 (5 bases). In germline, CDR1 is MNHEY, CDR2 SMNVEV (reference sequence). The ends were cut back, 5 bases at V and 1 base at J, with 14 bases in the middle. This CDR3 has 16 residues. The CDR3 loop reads CASSPEGPQTNEKLFF. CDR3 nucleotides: TGTGCCAGCAGTCCCGAGGGGCCGCAAACTAATGAAAAACTGTTTTTT. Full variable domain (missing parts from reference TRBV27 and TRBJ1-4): EAQVTQNPRYLITVTGKKLTVTCSQNMNHEYMSWYRQDPGLGLRQIYYSMNVEVTDKGDVPEGYKVSRKEKRNFPLILESPSPNQTSLYFCASSPEGPQTNEKLFFGSGTQLSVL.